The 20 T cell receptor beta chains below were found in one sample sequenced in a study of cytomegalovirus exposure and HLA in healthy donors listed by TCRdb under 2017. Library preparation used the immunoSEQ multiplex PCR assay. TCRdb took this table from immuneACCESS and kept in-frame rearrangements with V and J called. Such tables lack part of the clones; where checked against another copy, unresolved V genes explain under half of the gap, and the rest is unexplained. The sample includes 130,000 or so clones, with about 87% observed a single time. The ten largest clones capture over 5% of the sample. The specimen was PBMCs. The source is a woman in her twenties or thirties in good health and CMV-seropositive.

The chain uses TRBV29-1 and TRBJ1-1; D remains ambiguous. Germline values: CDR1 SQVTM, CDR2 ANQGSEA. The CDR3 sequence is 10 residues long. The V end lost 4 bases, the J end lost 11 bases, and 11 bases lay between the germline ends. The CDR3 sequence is CSVVRGEAFF. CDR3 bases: TGCAGCGTTGTGCGGGGTGAGGCTTTCTTT.

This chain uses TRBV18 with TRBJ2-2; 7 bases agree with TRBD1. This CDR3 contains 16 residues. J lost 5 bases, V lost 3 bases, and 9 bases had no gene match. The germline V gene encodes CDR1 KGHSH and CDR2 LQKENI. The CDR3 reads CASSPQRQGETGELFF. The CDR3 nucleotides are TGTGCCAGCTCACCCCAACGACAGGGAGAAACCGGGGAGCTGTTTTTT.

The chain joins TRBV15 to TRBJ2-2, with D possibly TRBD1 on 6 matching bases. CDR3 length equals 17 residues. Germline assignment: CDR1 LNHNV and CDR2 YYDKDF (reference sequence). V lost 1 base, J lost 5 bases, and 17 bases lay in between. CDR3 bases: TGTGCCACCAGCAGAGGGAGGAACAGGGTCGGAACCGGGGAGCTGTTTTTT. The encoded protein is CATSRGRNRVGTGELFF. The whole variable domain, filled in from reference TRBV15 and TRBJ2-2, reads DAMVIQNPRYQVTQFGKPVTLSCSQTLNHNVMYWYQQKSSQAPKLLFHYYDKDFNNEADTPDNFQSRRPNTSFCFLDIRSPGLGDTAMYLCATSRGRNRVGTGELFFGEGSRLTVL.

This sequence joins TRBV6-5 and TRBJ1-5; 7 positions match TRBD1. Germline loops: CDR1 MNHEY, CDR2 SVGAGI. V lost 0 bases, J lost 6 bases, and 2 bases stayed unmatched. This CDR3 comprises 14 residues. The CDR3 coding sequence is TGTGCCAGCAGTTACTCATACAGGGGTCAGCCCCAGCATTTT. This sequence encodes CASSYSYRGQPQHF.

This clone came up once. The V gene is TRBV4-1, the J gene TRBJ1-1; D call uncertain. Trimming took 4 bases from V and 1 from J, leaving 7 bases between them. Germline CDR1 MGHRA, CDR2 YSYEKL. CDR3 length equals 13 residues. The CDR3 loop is CASSLSTNTEAFF. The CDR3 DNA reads TGCGCCAGCAGCCTCAGTACGAACACTGAAGCTTTCTTT.

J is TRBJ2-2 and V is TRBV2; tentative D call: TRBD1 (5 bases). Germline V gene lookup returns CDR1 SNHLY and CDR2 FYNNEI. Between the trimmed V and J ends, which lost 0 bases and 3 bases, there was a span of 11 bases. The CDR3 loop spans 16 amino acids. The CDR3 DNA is TGTGCCAGCAGTGAAGCGCACAGGACCTACACCGGGGAGCTGTTTTTT. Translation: CASSEAHRTYTGELFF.

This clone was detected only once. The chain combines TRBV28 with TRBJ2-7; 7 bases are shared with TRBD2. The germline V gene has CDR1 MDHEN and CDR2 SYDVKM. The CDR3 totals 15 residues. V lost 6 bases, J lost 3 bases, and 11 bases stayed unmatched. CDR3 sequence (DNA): TGTGCCAGCAGGGACCGACTAGCTGAGAACTACGAGCAGTACTTC. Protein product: CASRDRLAENYEQYF.

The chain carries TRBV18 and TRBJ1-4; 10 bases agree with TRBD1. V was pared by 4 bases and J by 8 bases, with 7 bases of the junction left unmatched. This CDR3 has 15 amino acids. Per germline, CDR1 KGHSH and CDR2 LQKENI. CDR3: CASSRRDRGGEKLFF. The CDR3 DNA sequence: TGTGCCAGCTCACGCCGGGACAGGGGAGGCGAAAAACTGTTTTTT.

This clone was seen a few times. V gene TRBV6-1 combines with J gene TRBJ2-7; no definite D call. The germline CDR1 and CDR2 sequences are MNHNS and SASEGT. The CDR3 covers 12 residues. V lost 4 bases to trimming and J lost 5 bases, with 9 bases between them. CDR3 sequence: CASSGATDEQYF. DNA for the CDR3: TGTGCCAGCAGTGGGGCGACCGACGAGCAGTACTTC.

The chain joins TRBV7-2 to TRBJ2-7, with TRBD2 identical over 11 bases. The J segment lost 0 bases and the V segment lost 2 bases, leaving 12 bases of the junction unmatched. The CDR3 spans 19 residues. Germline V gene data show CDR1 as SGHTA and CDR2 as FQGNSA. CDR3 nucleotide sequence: TGTGCCAGCAGCTTAAGGGTTGGGGGACTAGCGGCGAACTCCTACGAGCAGTACTTC. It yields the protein CASSLRVGGLAANSYEQYF.

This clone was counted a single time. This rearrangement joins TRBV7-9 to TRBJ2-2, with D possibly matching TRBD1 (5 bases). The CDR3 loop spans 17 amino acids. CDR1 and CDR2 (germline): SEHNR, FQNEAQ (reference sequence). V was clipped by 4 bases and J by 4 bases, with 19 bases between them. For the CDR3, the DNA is TGTGCCAGCAGCTCCCCTAGGGGTGCTGGCCTCACCGGGGAGCTGTTTTTT. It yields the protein CASSSPRGAGLTGELFF.

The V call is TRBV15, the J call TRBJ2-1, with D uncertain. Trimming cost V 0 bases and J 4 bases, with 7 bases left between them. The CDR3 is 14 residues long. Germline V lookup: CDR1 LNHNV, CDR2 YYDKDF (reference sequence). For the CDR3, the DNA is TGTGCCACCAGCAGAGAGGGCAGGTACAATGAGCAGTTCTTC. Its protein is CATSREGRYNEQFF.

CDR3 nucleotides: TGTGCCACCTCCGTGGAGAACCACTCTGGAAACACCATATATTTT. Translation gives CATSVENHSGNTIYF. The genes are TRBV10-3 and TRBJ1-3; D remains ambiguous. V lost 10 bases and J 0 bases, leaving 16 bases between the germline ends. Per germline, CDR1 ENHRY and CDR2 SYGVKD. The CDR3 covers 15 residues.

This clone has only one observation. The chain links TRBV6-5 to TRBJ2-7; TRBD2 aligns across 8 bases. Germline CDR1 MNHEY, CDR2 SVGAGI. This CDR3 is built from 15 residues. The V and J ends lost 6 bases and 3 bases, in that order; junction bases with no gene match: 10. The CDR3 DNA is TGTGCCAGCAGACCAGAGCGGGAGTATATCTACGAGCAGTACTTC. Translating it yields CASRPEREYIYEQYF.

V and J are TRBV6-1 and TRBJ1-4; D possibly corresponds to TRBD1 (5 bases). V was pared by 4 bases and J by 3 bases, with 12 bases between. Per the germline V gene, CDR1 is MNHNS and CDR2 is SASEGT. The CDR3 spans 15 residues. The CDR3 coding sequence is TGTGCCAGCAGTGGCGGGGGGAGGGCTAATGAAAAACTGTTTTTT. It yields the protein CASSGGGRANEKLFF.

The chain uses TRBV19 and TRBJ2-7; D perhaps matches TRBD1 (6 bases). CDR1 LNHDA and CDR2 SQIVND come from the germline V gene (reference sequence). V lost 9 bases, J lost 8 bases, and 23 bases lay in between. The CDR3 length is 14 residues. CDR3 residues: CASTETGTRNQQYF. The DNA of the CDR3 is TGTGCCAGCACAGAGACCGGGACAAGGAATCAGCAGTACTTC.

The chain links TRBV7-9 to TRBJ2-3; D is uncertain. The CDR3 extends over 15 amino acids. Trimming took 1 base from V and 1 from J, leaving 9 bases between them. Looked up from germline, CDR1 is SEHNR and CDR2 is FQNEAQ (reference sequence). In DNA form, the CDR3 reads TGTGCCAGCAGCTTAGATACCCGGGGCACAGATACGCAGTATTTT. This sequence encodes CASSLDTRGTDTQYF.

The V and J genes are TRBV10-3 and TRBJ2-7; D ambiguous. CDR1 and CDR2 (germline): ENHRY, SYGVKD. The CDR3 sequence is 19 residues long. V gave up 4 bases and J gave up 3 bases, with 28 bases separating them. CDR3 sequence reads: CAISVGVWWAPLNNYEQYF. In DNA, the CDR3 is TGTGCCATCAGTGTAGGTGTCTGGTGGGCACCATTAAACAACTACGAGCAGTACTTC.

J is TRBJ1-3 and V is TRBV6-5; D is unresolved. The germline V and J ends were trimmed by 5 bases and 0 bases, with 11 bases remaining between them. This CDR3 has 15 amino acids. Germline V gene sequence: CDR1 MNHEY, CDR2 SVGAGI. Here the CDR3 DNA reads TGTGCCAGCAGTAGACATCAAATCTCTGGAAACACCATATATTTT. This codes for CASSRHQISGNTIYF.

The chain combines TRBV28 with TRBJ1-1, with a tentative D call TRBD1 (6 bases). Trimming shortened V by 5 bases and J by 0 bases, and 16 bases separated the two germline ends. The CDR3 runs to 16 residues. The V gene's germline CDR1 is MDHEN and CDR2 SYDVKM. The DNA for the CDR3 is TGTGCCAGCAGTCTTCAAAGGGGGAGTTTGAACACTGAAGCTTTCTTT. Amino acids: CASSLQRGSLNTEAFF.